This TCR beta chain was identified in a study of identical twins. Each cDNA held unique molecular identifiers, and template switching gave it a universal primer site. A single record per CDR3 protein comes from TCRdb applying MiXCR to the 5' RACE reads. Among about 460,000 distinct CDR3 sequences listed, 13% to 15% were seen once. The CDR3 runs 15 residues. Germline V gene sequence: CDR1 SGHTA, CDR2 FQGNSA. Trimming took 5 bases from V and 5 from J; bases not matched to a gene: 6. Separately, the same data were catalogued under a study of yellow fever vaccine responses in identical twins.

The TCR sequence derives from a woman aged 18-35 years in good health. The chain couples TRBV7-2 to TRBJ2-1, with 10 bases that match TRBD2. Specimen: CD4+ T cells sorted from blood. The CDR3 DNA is TGTGCCAGCAGCCTGACTAGCGGGTCCCACAATGAGCAGTTCTTC. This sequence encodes CASSLTSGSHNEQFF. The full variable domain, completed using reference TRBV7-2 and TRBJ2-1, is GAGVSQSPSNKVTEKGKDVELRCDPISGHTALYWYRQSLGQGLEFLIYFQGNSAPDKSGLPSDRFSAERTGGSVSTLTIQRTQQEDSAVYLCASSLTSGSHNEQFFGPGTRLTVL.